The clone carrying this T cell receptor beta chain turned up a few times. Germline CDR1 and CDR2: SQVTM and ANQGSEA. V lost 5 bases to trimming and J lost 5 bases, with 7 bases between them. This CDR3 has 10 residues. Stated treatment: PENTA 11 planned treatment interruption arm or continuous ART arm. This sample is drawn from a study of HIV-infected children after antiretroviral therapy interruption. Study-level background: Recorded EBV and CMV exposure existed for most children.

RNA-based 3' RACE libraries used unique molecular identifiers. TCRdb redid the calling of the 3' RACE reads with MiXCR, one entry per CDR3 protein. The sample includes about 46,000 distinct CDR3 sequences, around 4.1% of them seen just once. The chain joins TRBV29-1 to TRBJ2-7; TRBD2 might be the D (6 bases). The TCR comes from a pool of human donors with HIV. Material: CD45RA+ CD4+ T cells from PBMCs, pooled from several time points, obtained from a donor given antiretroviral therapy, either interrupted or continuous. Indicated subset: naive CD4+ CD45RA+ CD45RO- T cells. The CDR3 sequence: CSVSGDEQYF. Here the CDR3 DNA reads TGCAGCGTTTCGGGGGACGAGCAGTACTTC.